This T cell receptor beta chain was profiled in a study of somatic mutations in cytotoxic T cells in rheumatoid arthritis. Study overall: Blood (just under 31 ml EDTA) from each patient was taken right after diagnosis, before any treatment. Selected T-cell populations stained with V beta antibodies were isolated by flow sorting to nearly 100% purity; these included V beta1+ cells subjected to TCRB sequencing.

A note on this clone: No antigen is known for it.

General study findings and limits: Only rheumatoid arthritis patients, not healthy controls, showed CD8+ clonality increasing with age.

V was shortened by 5 bases and J by 3 bases, with 14 bases between the two germline ends. The CDR3 runs 14 residues. Looked up from germline, CDR1 is SEHNR and CDR2 is FQNEAQ (reference sequence). As originally analysed: Only a few patient CD8+ clones above 1% matched published virus-specific TCRB sequences. Some clones are missing from TCRdb's copy, which holds only in-frame ones; the method was immunoSEQ multiplex PCR. V and J calls and clone size come straight from that table; D and trimming were deduced from the DNA. The sample consists of 2,500 to 3,500 clones, around 88% of them appearing once.

V and J are TRBV7-9 and TRBJ2-7, with a tentative D call TRBD1 (5 bases). This TCR was recovered from a woman aged 50 to 60 with rheumatoid arthritis. The sample taken for sequencing was CD8+ T cells sorted from blood. The CDR3 DNA follows: TGTGCCAGCAGCGCGGTTGGGGCCTTCTACGAGCAGTACTTC. Residues: CASSAVGAFYEQYF.